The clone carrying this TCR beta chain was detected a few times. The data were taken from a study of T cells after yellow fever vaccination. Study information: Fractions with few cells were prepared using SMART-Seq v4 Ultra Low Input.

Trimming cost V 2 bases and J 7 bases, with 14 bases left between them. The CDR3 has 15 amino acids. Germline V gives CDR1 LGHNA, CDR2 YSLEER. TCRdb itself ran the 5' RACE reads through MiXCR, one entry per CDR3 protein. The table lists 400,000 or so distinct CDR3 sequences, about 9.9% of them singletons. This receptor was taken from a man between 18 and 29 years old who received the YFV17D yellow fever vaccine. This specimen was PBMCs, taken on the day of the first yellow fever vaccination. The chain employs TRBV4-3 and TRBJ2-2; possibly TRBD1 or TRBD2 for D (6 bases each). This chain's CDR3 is CASSQFSGEVGELFF. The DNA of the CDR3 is TGCGCCAGCAGCCAATTTTCAGGGGAGGTCGGGGAGCTGTTTTTT.